These 6 T cell receptor beta chains originate from one sample sequenced in a study of Ad26.COV2.S vaccination and SARS-CoV-2 variants. Produced via immunoSEQ multiplex PCR; TCRdb's table is partial and in-frame only. Of about 250,000 clones detected, roughly 87% appear once; the ten largest clones hold 2.9%. Treatment: around 19 received Ad26.COV2.S at low or high dose, single or two shots; about 5 received placebo; per-sample allocation not given. It was on day 63 after the first vaccine or placebo injection that samples were taken. The sequenced sample was peripheral blood, obtained in a trial of Ad26.COV2.S vaccine versus placebo. The receptors were sampled from a person between 18 and 60 years old who received the Ad26.COV2.S COVID-19 vaccine or a placebo.

The chain carries TRBV27 and TRBJ1-3; TRBD1 matches 7 bases. CDR3 size: 15 residues. Trimming at V came to 5 bases and at J to 4 bases, leaving 8 bases not matched to a gene. Per germline, CDR1 MNHEY and CDR2 SMNVEV (reference sequence). CDR3 in amino acids: CASSQTGYPGNTIYF. CDR3 bases: TGTGCCAGCAGTCAGACAGGGTATCCCGGAAACACCATATATTTT.

This clone was picked up a small number of times. V usage is TRBV12-5 and J usage is TRBJ1-1; 9 bases line up with TRBD1. CDR1 LGHNT and CDR2 FRNRAP come from the germline V gene. The CDR3 extends over 17 amino acids. The V gene end was trimmed by 2 bases and the J gene end by 5 bases; junction bases not matched to a gene: 12. CDR3 sequence: CASGLPRTGASWTEAFF. DNA of the CDR3: TGTGCTAGTGGTTTGCCCCGGACAGGGGCGAGTTGGACTGAAGCTTTCTTT.

J is TRBJ2-1 and V is TRBV20-1; D unresolved. Germline V CDR1 and CDR2: DFQATT, SNEGSKA (reference sequence). The CDR3 has 11 residues. Trimming pared 3 bases from V and 2 bases from J, leaving 2 bases between. CDR3 DNA: TGCAGTGCTAGCCCCTACAATGAGCAGTTCTTC. Amino acid sequence: CSASPYNEQFF.

This CDR3 reads CASSFNSFGDTQYF. CDR3 nucleotides: TGTGCCAGCAGCTTTAACAGCTTTGGTGATACGCAGTATTTT. The chain joins TRBV11-3 to TRBJ2-3; no clear D. With 3 bases removed from V and 6 bases from J, the gap between germline ends came to 13 bases. The germline CDR1 and CDR2 sequences are SGHNT and YENEEA. This CDR3 spans 14 amino acids. Full variable domain (missing parts from reference TRBV11-3 and TRBJ2-3): EAGVVQSPRYKIIEKKQPVAFWCNPISGHNTLYWYLQNLGQGPELLIRYENEEAVDDSQLPKDRFSAERLKGVDSTLKIQPAELGDSAVYLCASSFNSFGDTQYFGPGTRLTVL.

This rearrangement joins TRBV19 to TRBJ2-3; 12 bases match TRBD2. J gave up 0 bases and V 3 bases, and 10 bases lay outside the gene matches. The CDR3 contains 19 residues. From germline, CDR1 is LNHDA and CDR2 SQIVND (reference sequence). The CDR3 sequence: CASSMVLAGGKTSTDTQYF. The CDR3 DNA is TGTGCCAGTAGTATGGTACTAGCGGGGGGTAAAACTAGCACAGATACGCAGTATTTT.

V is TRBV4-3 and J is TRBJ2-3, with D uncertain. CDR1 is LGHNA, CDR2 YSLEER, per germline. Trimming pared 0 bases from V and 2 bases from J, leaving 6 bases between. The CDR3 loop spans 14 amino acids. CDR3 in amino acids: CASSQDRVTDTQYF. In nucleotides, the CDR3 is TGCGCCAGCAGCCAAGATCGGGTCACAGATACGCAGTATTTT.